Following are 2 T cell receptor beta chains from one sample sequenced in a study of blood T cells in healthy people across ages. Then a second PCR, running about 6 to 11 cycles, was carried out with a sample-barcoded 5' primer and a J-beta primer mix. In TCRdb, the 5' RACE reads were re-called with MiXCR into one record per CDR3 protein. Of more than 500,000 distinct CDR3 sequences listed, 27% are singletons. These data are also associated with another study on T cells of mothers and their children.

The sequencing sample was made of blood. Receptors were obtained from a boy under 10 years old in good health.

The rearrangement links TRBV29-1 to TRBJ2-3; TRBD2 is a possible D gene (7 bases). V was pared by 6 bases and J by 5 bases, with 15 bases between. The V gene's germline CDR1 is SQVTM and CDR2 ANQGSEA. This CDR3 has 13 residues. In DNA form, the CDR3 reads TGCAGCGTCTCCCCTAGGGGGGGAGATACGCAGTATTTT. Its translation is CSVSPRGGDTQYF.

This clonotype was picked up a small number of times. This rearrangement joins TRBV20-1 to TRBJ2-3, with 13 bases fitting TRBD2. V dropped 3 bases and J dropped 4; count of bases not matched to a gene: 7. This CDR3 is built from 16 residues. The germline CDR1 and CDR2 sequences are DFQATT and SNEGSKA (reference sequence). CDR3 nucleotide sequence: TGCAGTGCTAGCCGACTAGCGGGGGGATTCGCAGATACGCAGTATTTT. Translated, it gives CSASRLAGGFADTQYF.